This passage covers 7 T cell receptor beta chains from one sample sequenced in a study of post-analysis software for immune sequencing data. Unique molecular identifiers had been added to the TCR beta cDNA libraries. One entry per CDR3 protein, called by TCRdb with MiXCR from the PCR reads. The table has roughly 620,000 distinct CDR3 sequences, 40% to 50% seen once. No cognate antigen is known for these TCRs. Overall study results and limits: The five TRBV segments detected at higher frequency in patients than in controls included TRBV5-6, TRBV5-1 and TRBV20-1.

What was sequenced was blood. Receptor source: a girl between 5 and 17 years old with multiple sclerosis.

V gene TRBV12-3 or TRBV12-4 combines with J gene TRBJ2-6, with 7 bases fitting TRBD1. CDR3 length: 18 amino acids. Trimming at V came to 4 bases and at J to 0 bases, leaving 9 bases not matched to a gene. CDR3 amino acids: CASSSDRVYLSGANVLTF. In DNA, the CDR3 is TGTGCCAGCAGTTCCGACAGGGTCTATCTCTCTGGGGCCAACGTCCTGACTTTC.

This chain connects TRBV20-1 to TRBJ2-4; TRBD2 agrees at 8 bases. The V gene end was trimmed by 0 bases and the J gene end by 1 base; junction bases not matched to a gene: 11. CDR1 DFQATT and CDR2 SNEGSKA come from the germline V gene (reference sequence). This CDR3 is 18 amino acids long. CDR3 protein: CSARDRIGLAIAKNIQYF. The CDR3 DNA sequence: TGCAGTGCTAGAGATCGGATTGGACTAGCAATTGCCAAAAACATTCAGTACTTC.

The chain has TRBV20-1 and TRBJ2-7; D uncertain. V lost 2 bases and J 2 bases, leaving 7 bases between the germline ends. The CDR3 sequence is 12 residues long. Germline CDR1 DFQATT, CDR2 SNEGSKA (reference sequence). The CDR3: CSARSDAYEQYF. CDR3 nucleotide sequence: TGCAGTGCTAGATCGGACGCCTACGAGCAGTACTTC.

The chain combines TRBV7-9 with TRBJ2-7, with 7 positions matching TRBD2. The junction had 7 bases not matched to a gene; V was cut back by 5 bases and J by 6 bases. CDR3 size: 13 residues. CDR1 and CDR2 from the germline V gene are SEHNR and FQNEAQ (reference sequence). The DNA for the CDR3 is TGTGCCAGCAGCACGGAGTGGGAGGGCGAGCAGTACTTC. Amino acids: CASSTEWEGEQYF.

The V gene is TRBV7-6, the J gene TRBJ2-3; the D call may be TRBD1 or TRBD2 (5 bases each). The CDR3 has 18 residues. The germline V and J ends were trimmed by 2 bases and 0 bases, with 18 bases remaining between them. Germline assignment: CDR1 SGHVS and CDR2 FNYEAQ. CDR3 loop: CASSLHLSGTASTDTQYF. DNA of the CDR3: TGTGCCAGCAGCTTACACTTGTCCGGGACGGCAAGCACAGATACGCAGTATTTT.

CDR3 amino acids: CASSVGGPFGYGYTF. The DNA of the CDR3 is TGTGCCAGCAGCGTCGGCGGACCGTTCGGCTATGGCTACACCTTC. The chain combines TRBV9 with TRBJ1-2, with D uncertain. The ends were cut back, 2 bases at V and 4 bases at J, with 15 bases in the middle. This CDR3 has 15 residues. Germline-derived CDR1 and CDR2 are SGDLS and YYNGEE.

This clonotype was observed a few times. This chain uses TRBV5-1 with TRBJ2-7; D may be TRBD1 (5 bases). The CDR3 is 10 amino acids. In germline, CDR1 is SGHRS, CDR2 YFSETQ. CDR3 bases: TGCGCGGCAGGGCCCTACGAGCAGTACTTC. Its translation: CAAGPYEQYF.